A single sample is the source of the 8 T cell receptor beta chains below, sequenced in a study of blood T cell repertoires in COVID-19. Clones were read by immunoSEQ multiplex PCR, and TCRdb kept only the in-frame ones, dropping some. The sample carries more than 95,000 clones, 80% recorded once. The sequenced sample consisted of peripheral blood. The receptors were gathered from a human donor in a cohort sampled during active COVID-19.

The rearrangement links TRBV9 to TRBJ2-1; TRBD2 aligns across 11 bases. Germline CDR1 SGDLS, CDR2 YYNGEE. V was clipped by 0 bases and J by 3 bases; unmatched bases: 2. CDR3 length equals 16 residues. In DNA form, the CDR3 reads TGTGCCAGCAGCGTAGGACTAGCGGGGTACTACAATGAGCAGTTCTTC. Its translation is CASSVGLAGYYNEQFF.

The table lists this clone with a few counts. The chain carries TRBV30 and TRBJ2-7; 9 bases are shared with TRBD1. Trimming removed 5 bases from V and 0 bases from J; junction bases left unmatched: 2. CDR3 length: 13 amino acids. Per germline, CDR1 GTSNPN and CDR2 SVGIG (reference sequence). The CDR3 DNA is TGTGCCTGGGACAGGGGGAACTCCTACGAGCAGTACTTC. Translating gives CAWDRGNSYEQYF.

CDR3 sequence (DNA): TGTGCCAGCAGATACGGACTAGCGGGGGACAATGAGCAGTTCTTC. It codes for CASRYGLAGDNEQFF. The chain recombines TRBV7-9 with TRBJ2-1; TRBD2 matches at 13 bases. This CDR3 has 15 residues. Germline trimming cut 6 bases from V and 5 bases from J; bases unmatched to any gene: 4. The V gene's germline CDR1 is SEHNR and CDR2 FQNEAQ (reference sequence).

The V call is TRBV2, the J call TRBJ1-6; possible D gene TRBD1, 6 bases. CDR1 and CDR2 (germline): SNHLY, FYNNEI. Between the trimmed V and J ends, which lost 2 bases and 4 bases, there was a span of 15 bases. The CDR3 contains 17 residues. The CDR3 reads CASSEIGQGFYNSPLHF. The DNA for the CDR3 is TGTGCCAGCAGTGAAATAGGGCAGGGGTTTTATAATTCACCCCTCCACTTT.

This sequence joins TRBV4-2 and TRBJ2-3; TRBD1 aligns across 9 bases. Germline V gene lookup returns CDR1 LGHNA and CDR2 YNFKEQ. The CDR3 loop spans 14 amino acids. Unmatched junction bases numbered 4, after V lost 4 bases and J lost 5 bases. The CDR3 loop reads CASSLDRGGDTQYF. The CDR3 coding sequence is TGTGCCAGCAGCCTCGACAGGGGGGGAGATACGCAGTATTTT.

As regards this clone: The same CDR3 is also encoded by other DNA sequences in this sample. The rearrangement uses TRBV12-3 or TRBV12-4 and TRBJ1-1; no reliable D call. The V end lost 3 bases, the J end lost 1 base, and 6 bases lay between the germline ends. The CDR3 sequence is 13 residues long. The CDR3, as DNA: TGTGCCAGCAGTTTCAGCGGGAACACTGAAGCTTTCTTT. Translated: CASSFSGNTEAFF.

The chain links TRBV3-1 (or the pseudogene TRBV3-2) to TRBJ2-1, with a possible D match to TRBD2 (6 bases). Germline V gene lookup returns CDR1 LGHDT and CDR2 YNNKEL (reference sequence). V was cut by 1 base and J by 4 bases, with 11 bases left in between. The CDR3 is made up of 15 amino acids. The CDR3 DNA is TGTGCCAGCAGCCAAGTGGCGGGGCCTTACAATGAGCAGTTCTTC. This codes for CASSQVAGPYNEQFF.

The J gene is TRBJ1-2, the V gene TRBV29-1; the match to TRBD1 covers 9 bases. CDR1 SQVTM and CDR2 ANQGSEA come from the germline V gene. CDR3 length: 13 residues. V lost 7 bases, J lost 4 bases, and 7 bases stayed unmatched. DNA for the CDR3: TGCAGCGCCGATAGACAGGGGGGCTATGGCTACACCTTC. This translates into CSADRQGGYGYTF.